Presented here are 12 T cell receptor beta chains from one specimen sequenced in a study of T cell responses to AZD1222 COVID-19 vaccine. Generated by immunoSEQ multiplex PCR, the TCRdb table keeps only in-frame clones and is missing some. The repertoire holds 95,000 to 100,000 clones, with about 90% as singletons. This specimen was peripheral blood, taken on day 0 of AZD1222 vaccination. The receptor source for this set is an adult in good health.

The genes are TRBV9 and TRBJ2-1, with 7 bases matching TRBD1. After removal of 4 bases from V and 8 bases from J, the junction contained 12 bases not matched to a gene. Germline CDR1 is SGDLS and CDR2 is YYNGEE. This CDR3 comprises 15 residues. CDR3 sequence: CASSPRQGPGDEQFF. The DNA for the CDR3 is TGTGCCAGCAGCCCCCGACAGGGCCCAGGCGATGAGCAGTTCTTC.

The rearrangement uses TRBV19 and TRBJ2-2; D remains ambiguous. Deletions cut 4 bases from V and 4 bases from J, with 13 bases between. This CDR3 contains 15 residues. Germline assignment: CDR1 LNHDA and CDR2 SQIVND (reference sequence). The CDR3 loop reads CASSSKTDVTGELFF. The DNA for the CDR3 is TGTGCCAGTAGTAGTAAAACGGACGTCACCGGGGAGCTGTTTTTT.

CDR3 nucleotide sequence: TGTGCCATCAGTGGCAGGGATAACTATGGCTACACCTTC. It codes for CAISGRDNYGYTF. The chain employs TRBV10-3 and TRBJ1-2; D may be TRBD1 (5 bases). Germline loops: CDR1 ENHRY, CDR2 SYGVKD. Trimming removed 4 bases from V and 1 base from J, with 7 bases in between. The CDR3 is 13 amino acids.

The chain joins TRBV9 to TRBJ1-2, with 7 bases that match TRBD1. The CDR3 spans 15 residues. V lost 4 bases and J lost 4; bases outside the gene matches: 10. Germline V gene sequence: CDR1 SGDLS, CDR2 YYNGEE. CDR3 amino acids: CASSPGGNRVYGYTF. The CDR3 DNA reads as TGTGCCAGCAGCCCAGGGGGGAACAGGGTCTATGGCTACACCTTC.

The genes are TRBV12-3 or TRBV12-4 and TRBJ1-6, with D possibly matching TRBD1 (5 bases). CDR3 length: 12 residues. Trimming cost V 5 bases and J 10 bases, with 9 bases left between them. The CDR3 reads CASSTNRSPLHF. The DNA of the CDR3 is TGTGCCAGCAGTACCAACAGGTCACCCCTCCACTTT.

This chain connects TRBV19 to TRBJ1-2; D might be TRBD1 (5 bases). V was cut by 0 bases and J by 0 bases, with 14 bases left in between. The length of the CDR3 is 17 residues. The germline V gene encodes CDR1 LNHDA and CDR2 SQIVND (reference sequence). CDR3 sequence reads: CASSIDRSPGANYGYTF. The CDR3 DNA sequence: TGTGCCAGTAGTATAGATCGTAGCCCGGGGGCTAACTATGGCTACACCTTC. The complete variable domain, with remaining parts taken from reference TRBV19 and TRBJ1-2, reads DGGITQSPKYLFRKEGQNVTLSCEQNLNHDAMYWYRQDPGQGLRLIYYSQIVNDFQKGDIAEGYSVSREKKESFPLTVTSAQKNPTAFYLCASSIDRSPGANYGYTFGSGTRLTVV.

This sequence joins TRBV11-3 and TRBJ2-1; a weak D match, TRBD2 (6 bases). This CDR3 is built from 15 residues. The V end was cut by 5 bases, the J end by 8 bases, with 19 bases between. From germline, CDR1 is SGHNT and CDR2 YENEEA. The CDR3 region has the DNA TGTGCCAGCAGCCAAAGGACTGCGGGATTAGATGAGCAGTTCTTC. This codes for CASSQRTAGLDEQFF. The complete variable domain, with remaining parts taken from reference TRBV11-3 and TRBJ2-1, reads EAGVVQSPRYKIIEKKQPVAFWCNPISGHNTLYWYLQNLGQGPELLIRYENEEAVDDSQLPKDRFSAERLKGVDSTLKIQPAELGDSAVYLCASSQRTAGLDEQFFGPGTRLTVL.

V usage is TRBV19 and J usage is TRBJ2-7, with D possibly matching TRBD1 (5 bases). Germline CDR1 reads LNHDA; CDR2 reads SQIVND (reference sequence). This CDR3 region has 12 residues. The V end was cut by 3 bases, the J end by 9 bases, with 12 bases between. CDR3 in DNA: TGTGCCAGTAGTATGACAGCGACCGTGCAGTACTTC. Amino acid sequence: CASSMTATVQYF.

The V and J genes are TRBV5-1 and TRBJ1-1; 7 nucleotides agree with TRBD1. The CDR3 is made up of 14 amino acids. J gave up 5 bases and V 2 bases, and 6 bases lay outside the gene matches. Germline V CDR1 and CDR2: SGHRS, YFSETQ. The CDR3 coding sequence is TGCGCCAGCAGCTTTTCCAAGGGGGCAACTGAAGCTTTCTTT. Its protein product is CASSFSKGATEAFF.

In DNA form, the CDR3 reads TGTGCCAGCAGCCTACAGGGGTTGAAGGAAAAACTGTTTTTT. Amino acid sequence: CASSLQGLKEKLFF. The chain employs TRBV28 and TRBJ1-4; TRBD1 matches 7 bases. J gave up 8 bases and V 6 bases, and 9 bases lay outside the gene matches. CDR1 is MDHEN and CDR2 is SYDVKM in the germline V gene. The CDR3 spans 14 residues.

The chain couples TRBV7-8 to TRBJ2-7; 12 bases map to TRBD1. V was pared by 4 bases and J by 0 bases, with 7 bases of the junction left unmatched. The CDR3 is 17 residues long. Per the germline V gene, CDR1 is SGHVS and CDR2 is FQNEAQ. The CDR3 DNA reads as TGTGCCAGCAGCTGGGACAGGGGGCCCGACCTCTCCTACGAGCAGTACTTC. Translation: CASSWDRGPDLSYEQYF.

The V gene is TRBV15, the J gene TRBJ1-4, with 8 bases fitting TRBD1. Germline assignment: CDR1 LNHNV and CDR2 YYDKDF (reference sequence). The length of the CDR3 is 16 residues. Trimming at V came to 4 bases and at J to 7 bases, leaving 11 bases not matched to a gene. The chain's CDR3 is CATSTMNRGKGEKLFF. In DNA, the CDR3 is TGTGCCACCAGCACTATGAACAGGGGGAAGGGTGAAAAACTGTTTTTT.